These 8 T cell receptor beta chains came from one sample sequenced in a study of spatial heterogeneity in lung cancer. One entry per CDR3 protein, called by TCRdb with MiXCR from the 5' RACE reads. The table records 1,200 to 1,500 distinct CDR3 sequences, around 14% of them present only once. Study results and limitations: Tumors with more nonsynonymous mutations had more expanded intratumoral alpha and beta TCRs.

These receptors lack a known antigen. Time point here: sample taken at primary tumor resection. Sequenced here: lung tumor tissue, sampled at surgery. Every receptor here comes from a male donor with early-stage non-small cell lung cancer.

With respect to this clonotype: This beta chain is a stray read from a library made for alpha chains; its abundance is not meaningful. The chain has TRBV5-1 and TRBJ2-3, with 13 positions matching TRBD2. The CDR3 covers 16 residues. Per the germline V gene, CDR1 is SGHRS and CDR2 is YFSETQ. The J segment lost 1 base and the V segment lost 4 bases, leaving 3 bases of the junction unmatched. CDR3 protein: CASSTGTSGGTDTQYF. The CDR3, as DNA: TGCGCCAGCAGCACGGGGACTAGCGGGGGCACAGATACGCAGTATTTT.

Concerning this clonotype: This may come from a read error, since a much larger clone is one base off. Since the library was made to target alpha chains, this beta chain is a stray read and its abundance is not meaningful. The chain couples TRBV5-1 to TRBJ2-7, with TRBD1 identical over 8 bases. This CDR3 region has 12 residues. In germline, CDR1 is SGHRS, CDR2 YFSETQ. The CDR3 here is CAGSLGQGLQSF. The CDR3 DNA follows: TGCGCCGGCAGCCTCGGACAGGGCCTTCAATCCTTC. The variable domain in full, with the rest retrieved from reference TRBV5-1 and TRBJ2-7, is KAGVTQTPRYLIKTRGQQVTLSCSPISGHRSVSWYQQTPGQGLQFLFEYFSETQRNKGNFPGRFSGRQFSNSRSEMNVSTLELGDSALYLCAGSLGQGLQSFGPGTRLTVT.

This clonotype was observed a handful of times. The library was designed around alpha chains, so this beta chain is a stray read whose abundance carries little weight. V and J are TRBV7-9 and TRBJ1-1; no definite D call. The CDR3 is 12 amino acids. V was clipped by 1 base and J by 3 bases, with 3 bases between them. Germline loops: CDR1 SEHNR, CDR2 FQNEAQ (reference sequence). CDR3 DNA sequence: TGTGCCAGCAGCTTAGAAGACACTGAAGCTTTCTTT. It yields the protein CASSLEDTEAFF.

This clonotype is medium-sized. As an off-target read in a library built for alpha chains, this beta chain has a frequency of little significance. CDR3 DNA sequence: TGTGCCAGCACTTCACCAGGGGTCTCTGGGGCCAACGTCCTGACTTTC. Translated, it gives CASTSPGVSGANVLTF. The V gene is TRBV28, the J gene TRBJ2-6; perhaps TRBD1 as D (6 bases). The CDR3 is 16 amino acids. Germline assignment: CDR1 MDHEN and CDR2 SYDVKM. V was cut by 7 bases and J by 0 bases, with 13 bases left in between.

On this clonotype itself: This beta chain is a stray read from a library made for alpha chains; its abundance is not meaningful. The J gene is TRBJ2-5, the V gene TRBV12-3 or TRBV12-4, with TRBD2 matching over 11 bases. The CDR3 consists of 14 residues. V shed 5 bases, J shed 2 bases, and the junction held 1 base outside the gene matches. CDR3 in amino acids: CASSRTSGQETQYF. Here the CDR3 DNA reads TGTGCCAGCAGTAGGACTAGCGGGCAAGAGACCCAGTACTTC.

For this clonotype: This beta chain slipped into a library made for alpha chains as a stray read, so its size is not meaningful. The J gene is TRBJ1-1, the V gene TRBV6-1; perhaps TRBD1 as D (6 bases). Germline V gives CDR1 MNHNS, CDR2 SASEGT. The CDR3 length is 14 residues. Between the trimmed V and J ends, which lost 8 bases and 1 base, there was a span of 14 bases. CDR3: CASAPDSRNTEAFF. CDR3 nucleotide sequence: TGTGCCAGCGCCCCGGACAGTAGGAACACTGAAGCTTTCTTT.

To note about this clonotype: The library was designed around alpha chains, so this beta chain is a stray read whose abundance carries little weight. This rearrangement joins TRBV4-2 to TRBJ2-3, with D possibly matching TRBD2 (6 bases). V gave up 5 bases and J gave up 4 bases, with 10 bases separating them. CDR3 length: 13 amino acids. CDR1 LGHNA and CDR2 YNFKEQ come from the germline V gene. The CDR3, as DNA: TGTGCCAGCAGCACGGGACTCCCAGATACGCAGTATTTT. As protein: CASSTGLPDTQYF.

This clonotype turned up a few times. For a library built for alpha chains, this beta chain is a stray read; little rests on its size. The CDR3 reads CASALEGGNQPQHF. CDR3 coding DNA: TGTGCCAGCGCCCTAGAGGGGGGCAATCAGCCCCAGCATTTT. V usage is TRBV7-8 and J usage is TRBJ1-5, with D maybe TRBD1 (6 bases). Germline CDR1 reads SGHVS; CDR2 reads FQNEAQ. Trimming shortened V by 8 bases and J by 2 bases, and 13 bases separated the two germline ends. The CDR3 consists of 14 residues.